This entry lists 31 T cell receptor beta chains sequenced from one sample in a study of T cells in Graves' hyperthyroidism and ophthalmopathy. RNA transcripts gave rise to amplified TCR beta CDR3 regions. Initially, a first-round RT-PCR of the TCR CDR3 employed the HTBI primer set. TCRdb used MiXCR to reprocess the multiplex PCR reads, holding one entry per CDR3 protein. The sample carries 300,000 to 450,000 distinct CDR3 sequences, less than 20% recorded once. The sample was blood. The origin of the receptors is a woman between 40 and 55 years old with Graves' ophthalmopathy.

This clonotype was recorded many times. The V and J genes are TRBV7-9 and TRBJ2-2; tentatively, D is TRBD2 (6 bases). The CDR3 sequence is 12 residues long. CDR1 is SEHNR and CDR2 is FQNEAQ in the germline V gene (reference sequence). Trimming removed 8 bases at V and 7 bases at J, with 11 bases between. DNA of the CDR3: TGTGCCAGCCGACTAGAGATCGGGGAGCTGTTTTTT. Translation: CASRLEIGELFF.

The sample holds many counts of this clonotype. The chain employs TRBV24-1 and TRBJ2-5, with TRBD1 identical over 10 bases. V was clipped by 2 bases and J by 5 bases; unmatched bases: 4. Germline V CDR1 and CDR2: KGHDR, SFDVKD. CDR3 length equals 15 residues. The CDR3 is CATSDWTGGRETQYF. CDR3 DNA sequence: TGTGCCACCAGTGATTGGACAGGGGGGAGGGAGACCCAGTACTTC.

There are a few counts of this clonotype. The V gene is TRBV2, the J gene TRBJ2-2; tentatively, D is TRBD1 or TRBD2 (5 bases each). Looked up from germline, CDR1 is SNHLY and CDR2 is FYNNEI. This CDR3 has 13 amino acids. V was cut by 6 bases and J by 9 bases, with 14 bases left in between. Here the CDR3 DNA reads TGTGCCAGCAGGACAAGGGGACCCCGGGAGCTGTTTTTT. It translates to CASRTRGPRELFF.

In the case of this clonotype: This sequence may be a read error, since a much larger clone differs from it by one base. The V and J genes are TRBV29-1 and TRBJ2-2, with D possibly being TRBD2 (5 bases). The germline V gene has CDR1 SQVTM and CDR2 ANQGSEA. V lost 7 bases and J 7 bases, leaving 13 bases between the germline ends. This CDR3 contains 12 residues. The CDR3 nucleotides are TGCAGCGGAACTAGTCGACGCGGGGAGCTGTTTTTT. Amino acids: CSGTSRRGELFF.

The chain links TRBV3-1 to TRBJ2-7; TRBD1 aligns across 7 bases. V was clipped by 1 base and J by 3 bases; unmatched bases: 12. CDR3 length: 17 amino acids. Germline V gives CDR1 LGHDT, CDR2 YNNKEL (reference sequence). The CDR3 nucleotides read TGTGCCAGCAGCCAAGCCTTGGTTCCAGGGGGATACTACGAGCAGTACTTC. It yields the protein CASSQALVPGGYYEQYF.

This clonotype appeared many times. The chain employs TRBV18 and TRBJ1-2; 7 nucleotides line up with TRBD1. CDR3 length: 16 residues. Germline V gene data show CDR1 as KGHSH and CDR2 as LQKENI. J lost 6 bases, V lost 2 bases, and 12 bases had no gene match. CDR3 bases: TGTGCCAGCTCACCAAGAGTAGGACAGGACCTCGATGGCTACACCTTC. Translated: CASSPRVGQDLDGYTF.

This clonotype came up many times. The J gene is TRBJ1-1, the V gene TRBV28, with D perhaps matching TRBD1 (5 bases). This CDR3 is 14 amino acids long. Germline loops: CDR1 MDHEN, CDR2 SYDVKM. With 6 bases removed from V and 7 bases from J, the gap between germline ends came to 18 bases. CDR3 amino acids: CASSSHGTSGEAFF. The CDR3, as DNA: TGTGCCAGCAGCTCTCACGGGACCTCGGGTGAAGCTTTCTTT.

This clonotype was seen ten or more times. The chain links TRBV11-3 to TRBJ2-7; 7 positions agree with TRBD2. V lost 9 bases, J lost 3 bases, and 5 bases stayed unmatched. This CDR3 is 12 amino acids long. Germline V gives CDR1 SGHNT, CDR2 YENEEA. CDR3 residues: CAREGRGYEQYF. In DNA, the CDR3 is TGTGCCAGGGAAGGGAGGGGCTACGAGCAGTACTTC.

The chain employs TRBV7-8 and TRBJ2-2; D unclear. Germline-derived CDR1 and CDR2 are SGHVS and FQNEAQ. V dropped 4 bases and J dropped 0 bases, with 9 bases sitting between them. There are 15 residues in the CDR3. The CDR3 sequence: CASSSIIANTGELFF. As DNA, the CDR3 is TGTGCCAGCAGCTCTATCATCGCGAACACCGGGGAGCTGTTTTTT.

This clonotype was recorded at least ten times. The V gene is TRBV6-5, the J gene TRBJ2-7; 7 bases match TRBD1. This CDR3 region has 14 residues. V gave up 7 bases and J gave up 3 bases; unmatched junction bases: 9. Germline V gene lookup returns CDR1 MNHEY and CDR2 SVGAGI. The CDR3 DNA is TGTGCCAGCAACCCGACAGGGTTAGGCTACGAGCAGTACTTC. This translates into CASNPTGLGYEQYF.

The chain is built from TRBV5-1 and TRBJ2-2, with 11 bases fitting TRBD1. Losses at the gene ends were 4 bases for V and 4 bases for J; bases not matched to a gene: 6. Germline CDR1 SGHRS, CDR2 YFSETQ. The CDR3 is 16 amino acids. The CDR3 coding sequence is TGCGCCAGCAGCGACTGGACAGGGGGCTTCACCGGGGAGCTGTTTTTT. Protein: CASSDWTGGFTGELFF.

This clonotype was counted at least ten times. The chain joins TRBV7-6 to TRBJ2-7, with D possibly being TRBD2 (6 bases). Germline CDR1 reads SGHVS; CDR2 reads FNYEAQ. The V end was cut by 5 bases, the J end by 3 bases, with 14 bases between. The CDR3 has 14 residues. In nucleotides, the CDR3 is TGTGCCAGCAGCCCGAGGACTACTGACTACGAGCAGTACTTC. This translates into CASSPRTTDYEQYF.

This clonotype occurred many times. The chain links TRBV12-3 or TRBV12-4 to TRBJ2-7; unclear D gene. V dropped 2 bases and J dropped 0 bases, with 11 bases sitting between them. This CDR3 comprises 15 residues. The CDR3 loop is CASSLPSRSSYEQYF. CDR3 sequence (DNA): TGTGCCAGCAGTTTACCCTCCCGGAGCTCCTACGAGCAGTACTTC.

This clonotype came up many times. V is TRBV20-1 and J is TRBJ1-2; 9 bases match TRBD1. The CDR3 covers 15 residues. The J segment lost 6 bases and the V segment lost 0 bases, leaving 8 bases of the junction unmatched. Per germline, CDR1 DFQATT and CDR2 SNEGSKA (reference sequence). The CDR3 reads CSARETPGQGNGYTF. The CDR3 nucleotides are TGCAGTGCTAGAGAAACACCGGGACAGGGTAATGGCTACACCTTC.

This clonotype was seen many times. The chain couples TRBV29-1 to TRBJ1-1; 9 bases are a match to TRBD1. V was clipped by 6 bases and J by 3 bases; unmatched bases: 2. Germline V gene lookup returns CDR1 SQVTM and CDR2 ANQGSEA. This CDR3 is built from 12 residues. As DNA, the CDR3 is TGCAGCGTGGGACAGGGTGACACTGAAGCTTTCTTT. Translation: CSVGQGDTEAFF.

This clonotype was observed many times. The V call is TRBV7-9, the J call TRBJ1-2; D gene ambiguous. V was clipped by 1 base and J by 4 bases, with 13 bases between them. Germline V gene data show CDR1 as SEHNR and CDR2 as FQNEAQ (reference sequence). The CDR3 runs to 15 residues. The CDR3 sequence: CASSLEAPGSYGYTF. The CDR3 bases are TGTGCCAGCAGCTTAGAGGCACCTGGTAGCTATGGCTACACCTTC.

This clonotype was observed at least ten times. The CDR3 here is CATRSRGSVYEQYF. The DNA of the CDR3 is TGTGCCACCCGATCCAGGGGATCAGTTTACGAGCAGTACTTC. The chain is built from TRBV6-1 and TRBJ2-7; possibly TRBD1 for D (6 bases). The CDR3 contains 14 residues. Germline values: CDR1 MNHNS, CDR2 SASEGT. The V end was cut by 10 bases, the J end by 4 bases, with 20 bases between.

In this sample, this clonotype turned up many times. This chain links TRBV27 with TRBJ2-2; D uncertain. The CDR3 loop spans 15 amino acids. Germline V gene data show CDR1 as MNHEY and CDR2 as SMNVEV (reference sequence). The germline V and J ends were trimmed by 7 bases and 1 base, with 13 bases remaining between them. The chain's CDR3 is CASKSRAQNTGELFF. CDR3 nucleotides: TGTGCCAGCAAGTCTCGGGCCCAGAACACCGGGGAGCTGTTTTTT.

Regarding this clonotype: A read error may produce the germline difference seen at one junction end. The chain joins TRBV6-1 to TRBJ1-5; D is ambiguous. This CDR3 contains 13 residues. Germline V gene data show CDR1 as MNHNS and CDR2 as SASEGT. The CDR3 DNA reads TGTGCCAGCAGCGCACACTACAATCAGCCCCAGCTTTTT. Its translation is CASSAHYNQPQLF.

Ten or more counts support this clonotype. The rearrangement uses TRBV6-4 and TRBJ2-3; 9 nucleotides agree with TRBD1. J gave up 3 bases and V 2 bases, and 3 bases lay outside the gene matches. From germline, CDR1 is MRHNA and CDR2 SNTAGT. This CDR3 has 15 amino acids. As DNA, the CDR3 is TGTGCCAGCAGTGACGGGACAGGGTTTACAGATACGCAGTATTTT. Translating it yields CASSDGTGFTDTQYF.

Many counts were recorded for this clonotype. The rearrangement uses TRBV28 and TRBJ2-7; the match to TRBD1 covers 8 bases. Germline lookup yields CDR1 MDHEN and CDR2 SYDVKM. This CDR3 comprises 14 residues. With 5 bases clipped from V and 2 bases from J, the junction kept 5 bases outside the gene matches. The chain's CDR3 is CASSEQGDAYEQYF. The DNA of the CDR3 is TGTGCCAGCAGTGAACAGGGGGATGCCTACGAGCAGTACTTC.

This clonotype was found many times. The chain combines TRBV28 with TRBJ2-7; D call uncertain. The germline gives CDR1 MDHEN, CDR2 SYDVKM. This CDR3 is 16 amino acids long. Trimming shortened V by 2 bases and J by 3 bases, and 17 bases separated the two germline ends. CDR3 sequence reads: CASSLLLTQPFYEQYF. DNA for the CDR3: TGTGCCAGCAGTTTACTCTTGACACAACCCTTCTACGAGCAGTACTTC.

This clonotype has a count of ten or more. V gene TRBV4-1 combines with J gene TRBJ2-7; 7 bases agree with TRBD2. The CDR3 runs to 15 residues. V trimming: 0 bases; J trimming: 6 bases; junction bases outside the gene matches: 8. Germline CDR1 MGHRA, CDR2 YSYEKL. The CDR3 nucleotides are TGCGCCAGCAGCCAAGATCCTAGCGGACGTCTCGAGCAGTACTTC. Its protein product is CASSQDPSGRLEQYF.

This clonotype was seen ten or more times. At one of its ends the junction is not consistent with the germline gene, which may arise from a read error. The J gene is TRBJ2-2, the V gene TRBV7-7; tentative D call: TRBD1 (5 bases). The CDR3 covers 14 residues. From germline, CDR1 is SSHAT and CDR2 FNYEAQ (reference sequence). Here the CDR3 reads CASSPSTETGELFF. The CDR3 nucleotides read TGTGCTAGCAGCCCATCGACAGAGACCGGGGAGCTGTTTTTT.

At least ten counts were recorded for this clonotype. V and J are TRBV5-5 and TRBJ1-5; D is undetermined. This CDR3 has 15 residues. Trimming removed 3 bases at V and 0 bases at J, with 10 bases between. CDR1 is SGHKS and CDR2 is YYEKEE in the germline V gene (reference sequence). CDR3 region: CASSYDGYSNQPQHF. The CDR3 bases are TGTGCCAGCAGCTACGACGGGTATAGCAATCAGCCCCAGCATTTT.

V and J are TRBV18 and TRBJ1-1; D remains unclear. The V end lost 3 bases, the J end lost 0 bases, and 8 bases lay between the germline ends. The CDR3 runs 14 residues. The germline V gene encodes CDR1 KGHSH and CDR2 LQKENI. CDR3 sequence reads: CASSPLRVNTEAFF. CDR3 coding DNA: TGTGCCAGCTCACCCCTCCGGGTGAACACTGAAGCTTTCTTT.

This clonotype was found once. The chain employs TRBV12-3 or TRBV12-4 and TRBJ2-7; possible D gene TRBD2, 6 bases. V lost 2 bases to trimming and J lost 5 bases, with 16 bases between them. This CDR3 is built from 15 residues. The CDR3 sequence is CASSLSGLPDHEQYF. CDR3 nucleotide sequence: TGTGCCAGCAGTTTATCGGGACTTCCGGACCACGAGCAGTACTTC.

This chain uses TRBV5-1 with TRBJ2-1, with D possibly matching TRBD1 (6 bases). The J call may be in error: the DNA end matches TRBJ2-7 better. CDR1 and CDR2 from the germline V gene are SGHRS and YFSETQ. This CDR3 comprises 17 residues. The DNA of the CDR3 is TGCGCCAGCAGCTCACATCGAACAGGGATACCTACGGGTGAGCAGTACTTC. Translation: CASSSHRTGIPTGEQYF.

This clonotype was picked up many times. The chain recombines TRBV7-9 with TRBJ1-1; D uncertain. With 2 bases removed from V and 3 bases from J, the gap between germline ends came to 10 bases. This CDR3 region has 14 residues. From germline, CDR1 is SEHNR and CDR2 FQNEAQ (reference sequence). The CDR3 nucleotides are TGTGCCAGCAGCTTACGGGATGGGGACACTGAAGCTTTCTTT. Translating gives CASSLRDGDTEAFF.

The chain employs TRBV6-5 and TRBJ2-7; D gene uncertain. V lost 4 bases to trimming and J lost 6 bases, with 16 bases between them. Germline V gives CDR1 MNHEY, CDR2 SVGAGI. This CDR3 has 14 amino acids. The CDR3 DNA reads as TGTGCCAGCAGTTTCCCGGAACTCTCAGGCGAGCAGTACTTC. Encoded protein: CASSFPELSGEQYF.

The CDR3 sequence: CATEAGTYEQYF. The CDR3 DNA sequence: TGTGCCACCGAGGCAGGGACCTACGAGCAGTACTTC. The chain employs TRBV28 and TRBJ2-7; possibly TRBD1 for D (5 bases). CDR3 length: 12 amino acids. Trimming removed 10 bases at V and 2 bases at J, with 12 bases between. The germline V gene has CDR1 MDHEN and CDR2 SYDVKM.